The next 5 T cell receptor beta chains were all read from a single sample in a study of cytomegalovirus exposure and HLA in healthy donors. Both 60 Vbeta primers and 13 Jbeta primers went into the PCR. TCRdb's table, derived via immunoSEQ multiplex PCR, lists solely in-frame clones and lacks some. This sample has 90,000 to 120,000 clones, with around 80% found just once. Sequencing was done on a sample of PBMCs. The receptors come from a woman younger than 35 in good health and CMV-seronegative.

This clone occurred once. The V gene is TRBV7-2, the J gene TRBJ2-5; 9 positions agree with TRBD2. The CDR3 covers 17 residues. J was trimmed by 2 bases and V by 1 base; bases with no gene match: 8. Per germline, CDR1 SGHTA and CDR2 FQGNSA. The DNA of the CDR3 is TGTGCCAGCAGCTTAGTGGCCTATGCGGGGGGGCAAGAGACCCAGTACTTC. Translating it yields CASSLVAYAGGQETQYF.

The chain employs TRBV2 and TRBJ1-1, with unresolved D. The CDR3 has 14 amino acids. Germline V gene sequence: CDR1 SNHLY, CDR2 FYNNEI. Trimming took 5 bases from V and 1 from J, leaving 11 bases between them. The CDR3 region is CASSPFYRNTEAFF. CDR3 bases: TGTGCCAGCAGTCCATTTTACAGGAACACTGAAGCTTTCTTT. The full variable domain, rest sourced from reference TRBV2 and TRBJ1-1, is EPEVTQTPSHQVTQMGQEVILRCVPISNHLYFYWYRQILGQKVEFLVSFYNNEISEKSEIFDDQFSVERPDGSNFTLKIRSTKLEDSAMYFCASSPFYRNTEAFFGQGTRLTVV.

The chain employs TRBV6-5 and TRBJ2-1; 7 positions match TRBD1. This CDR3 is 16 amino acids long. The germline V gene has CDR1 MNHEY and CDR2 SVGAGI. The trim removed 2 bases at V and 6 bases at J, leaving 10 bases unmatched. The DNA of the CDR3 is TGTGCCAGCAGTTACACGGGGACAGTTACCGGCAATGAGCAGTTCTTC. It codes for CASSYTGTVTGNEQFF.

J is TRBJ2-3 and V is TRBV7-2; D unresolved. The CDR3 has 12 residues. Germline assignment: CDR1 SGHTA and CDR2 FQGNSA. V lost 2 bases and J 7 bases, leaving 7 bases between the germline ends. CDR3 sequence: CASSLFSYTQYF. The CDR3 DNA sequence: TGTGCCAGCAGCTTATTTTCCTATACGCAGTATTTT.

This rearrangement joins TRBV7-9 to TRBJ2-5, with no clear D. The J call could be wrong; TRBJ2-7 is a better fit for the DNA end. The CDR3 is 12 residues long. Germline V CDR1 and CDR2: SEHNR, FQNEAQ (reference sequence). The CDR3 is CASSSVGLEQYF. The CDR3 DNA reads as TGTGCCAGCAGCTCTGTTGGGCTCGAGCAGTACTTC.